This TCR beta chain was retrieved from a study of vaccination effects on CD4 cells after COVID-19. Generated by immunoSEQ multiplex PCR, the TCRdb table keeps only in-frame clones and is missing some. Of 73,000 or so clones listed, roughly 79% are singletons. A note on this clone: Its antigen is as yet unknown.

After expansion with viral peptide pools in the ViraFEST assay, antigen-specific CD4+ T cells were sequenced. Scientists isolated CD4+ T cells after an approximately ten-day culture period ended. Neither prior SARS-CoV-2 infection nor positive nucleocapsid antibodies were present in the vaccine recipients. The CDR3 is 14 amino acids. V was clipped by 7 bases and J by 7 bases, with 21 bases between them. Germline values: CDR1 GTSNPN, CDR2 SVGIG (reference sequence). The source of this sequence is a human donor who received a COVID-19 vaccine. This chain connects TRBV30 to TRBJ2-3; tentative D call: TRBD1 (6 bases). Sequencing was performed on CD4+ T cells from PBMCs cultured with SARS-CoV-2 spike peptides, taken before COVID-19 vaccination. CDR3 residues: CASTGQGKANTQYF. Written as DNA, the CDR3 is TGTGCCTCCACCGGGCAGGGGAAGGCGAATACGCAGTATTTT. Looking up the rest from reference TRBV30 and TRBJ2-3 gives the full variable domain: SQTIHQWPATLVQPVGSPLSLECTVEGTSNPNLYWYRQAAGRGLQLLFYSVGIGQISSEVPQNLSASRPQDRQFILSSKKLLLSDSGFYLCASTGQGKANTQYFGPGTRLTVL.